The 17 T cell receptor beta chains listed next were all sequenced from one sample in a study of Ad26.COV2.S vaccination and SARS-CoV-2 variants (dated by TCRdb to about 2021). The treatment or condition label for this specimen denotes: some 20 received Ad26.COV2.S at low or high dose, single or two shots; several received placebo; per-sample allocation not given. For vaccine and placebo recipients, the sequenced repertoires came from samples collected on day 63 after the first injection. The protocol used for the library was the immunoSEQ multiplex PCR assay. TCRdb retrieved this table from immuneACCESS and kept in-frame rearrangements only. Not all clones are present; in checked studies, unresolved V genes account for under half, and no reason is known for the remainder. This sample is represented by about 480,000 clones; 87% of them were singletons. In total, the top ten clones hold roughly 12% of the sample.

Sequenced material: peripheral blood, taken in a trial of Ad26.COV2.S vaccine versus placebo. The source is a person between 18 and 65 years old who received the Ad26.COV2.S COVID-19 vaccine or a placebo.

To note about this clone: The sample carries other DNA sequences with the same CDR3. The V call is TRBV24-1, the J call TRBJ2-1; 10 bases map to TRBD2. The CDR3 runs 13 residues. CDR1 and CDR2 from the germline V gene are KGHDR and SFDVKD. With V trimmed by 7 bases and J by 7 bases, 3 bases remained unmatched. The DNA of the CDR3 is TGTGCCACCAGGGCTAGCGGGAGTAATGAGCAGTTCTTC. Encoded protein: CATRASGSNEQFF.

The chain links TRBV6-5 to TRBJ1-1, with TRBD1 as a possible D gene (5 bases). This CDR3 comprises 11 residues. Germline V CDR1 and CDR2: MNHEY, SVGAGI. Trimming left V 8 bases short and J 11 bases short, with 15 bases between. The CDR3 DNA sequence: TGTGCCAGCTCCGGGGCTGGGAGGGCTTTCTTT. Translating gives CASSGAGRAFF.

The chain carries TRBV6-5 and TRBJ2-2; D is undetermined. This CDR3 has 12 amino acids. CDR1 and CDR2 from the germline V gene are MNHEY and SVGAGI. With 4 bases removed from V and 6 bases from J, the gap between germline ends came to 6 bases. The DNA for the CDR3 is TGTGCCAGCAGTTCCCCCCCCGGGGAGCTGTTTTTT. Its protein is CASSSPPGELFF.

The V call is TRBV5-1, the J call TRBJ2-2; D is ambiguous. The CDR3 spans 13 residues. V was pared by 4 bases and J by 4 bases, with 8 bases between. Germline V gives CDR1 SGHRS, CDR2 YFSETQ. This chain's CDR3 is CASSPSSTGELFF. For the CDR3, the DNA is TGCGCCAGCAGCCCCTCGTCCACCGGGGAGCTGTTTTTT.

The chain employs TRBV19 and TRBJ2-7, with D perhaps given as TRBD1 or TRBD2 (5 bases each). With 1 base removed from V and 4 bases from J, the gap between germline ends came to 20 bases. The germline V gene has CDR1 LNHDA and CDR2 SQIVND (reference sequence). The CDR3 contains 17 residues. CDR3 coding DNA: TGTGCCAGTAGTATAGTTGGGGTGGGGACCGCCTCATACGAGCAGTACTTC. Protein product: CASSIVGVGTASYEQYF.

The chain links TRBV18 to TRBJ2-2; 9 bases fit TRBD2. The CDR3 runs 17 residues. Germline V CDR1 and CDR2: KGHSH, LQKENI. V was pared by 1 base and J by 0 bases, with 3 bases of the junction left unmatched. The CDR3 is CASSPRAGGANTGELFF. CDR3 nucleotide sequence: TGTGCCAGCTCACCACGAGCGGGAGGTGCGAACACCGGGGAGCTGTTTTTT.

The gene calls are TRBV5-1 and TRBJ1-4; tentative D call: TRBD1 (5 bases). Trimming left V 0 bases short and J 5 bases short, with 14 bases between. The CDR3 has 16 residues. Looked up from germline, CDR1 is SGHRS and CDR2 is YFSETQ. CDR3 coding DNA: TGCGCCAGCAGCTTGGGGCAGACAGTAGCGAATGAAAAACTGTTTTTT. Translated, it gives CASSLGQTVANEKLFF.

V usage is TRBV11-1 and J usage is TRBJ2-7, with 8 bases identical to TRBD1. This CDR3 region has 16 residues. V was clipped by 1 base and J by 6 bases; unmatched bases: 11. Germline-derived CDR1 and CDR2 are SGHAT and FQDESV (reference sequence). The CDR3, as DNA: TGTGCCAGCAGCTTAGTGGCAGGGGGCACTCCGGGCGAGCAGTACTTC. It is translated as CASSLVAGGTPGEQYF.

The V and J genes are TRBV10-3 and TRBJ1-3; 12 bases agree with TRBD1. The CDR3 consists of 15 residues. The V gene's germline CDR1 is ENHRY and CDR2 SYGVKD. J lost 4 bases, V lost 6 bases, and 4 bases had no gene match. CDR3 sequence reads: CAIRGTGGAGNTIYF. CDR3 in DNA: TGTGCCATCAGGGGGACAGGGGGCGCCGGAAACACCATATATTTT.

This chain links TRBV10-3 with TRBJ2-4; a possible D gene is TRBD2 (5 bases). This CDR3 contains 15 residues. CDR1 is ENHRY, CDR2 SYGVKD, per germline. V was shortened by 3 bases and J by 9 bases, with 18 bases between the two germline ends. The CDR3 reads CAISDSQSQAGIQYF. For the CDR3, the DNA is TGTGCCATCAGTGACAGCCAGAGTCAGGCGGGCATTCAGTACTTC.

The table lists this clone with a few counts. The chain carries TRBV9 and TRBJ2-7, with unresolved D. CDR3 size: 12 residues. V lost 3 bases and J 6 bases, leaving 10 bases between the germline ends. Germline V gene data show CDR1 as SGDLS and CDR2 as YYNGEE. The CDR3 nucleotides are TGTGCCAGCAGCGATGGATGGAGCGAGCAGTACTTC. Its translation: CASSDGWSEQYF.

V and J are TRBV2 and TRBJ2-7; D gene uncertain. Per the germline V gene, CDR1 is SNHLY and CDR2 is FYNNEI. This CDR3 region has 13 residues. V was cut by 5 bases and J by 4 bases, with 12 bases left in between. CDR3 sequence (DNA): TGTGCCAGCAGTCCCGGATCGATATACGAGCAGTACTTC. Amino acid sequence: CASSPGSIYEQYF. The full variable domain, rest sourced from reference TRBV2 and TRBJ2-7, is EPEVTQTPSHQVTQMGQEVILRCVPISNHLYFYWYRQILGQKVEFLVSFYNNEISEKSEIFDDQFSVERPDGSNFTLKIRSTKLEDSAMYFCASSPGSIYEQYFGPGTRLTVT.

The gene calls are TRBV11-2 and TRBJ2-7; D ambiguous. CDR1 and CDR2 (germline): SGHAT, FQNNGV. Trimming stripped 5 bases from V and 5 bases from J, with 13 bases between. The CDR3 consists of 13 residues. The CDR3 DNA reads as TGTGCCAGCAGCCCGACCGGGTATAACGAGCAGTACTTC. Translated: CASSPTGYNEQYF.

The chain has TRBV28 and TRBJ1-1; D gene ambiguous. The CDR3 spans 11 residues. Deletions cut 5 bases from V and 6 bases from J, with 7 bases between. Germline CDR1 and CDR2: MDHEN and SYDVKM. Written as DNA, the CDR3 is TGTGCCAGCAGTGACAAGGCTGAAGCTTTCTTT. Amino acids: CASSDKAEAFF.

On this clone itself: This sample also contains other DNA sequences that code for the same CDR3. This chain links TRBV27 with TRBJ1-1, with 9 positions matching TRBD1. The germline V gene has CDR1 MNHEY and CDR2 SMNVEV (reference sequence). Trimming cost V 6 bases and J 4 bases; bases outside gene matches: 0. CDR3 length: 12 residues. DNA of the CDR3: TGTGCCAGCAGGACAGGGGGCACTGAAGCTTTCTTT. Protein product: CASRTGGTEAFF.

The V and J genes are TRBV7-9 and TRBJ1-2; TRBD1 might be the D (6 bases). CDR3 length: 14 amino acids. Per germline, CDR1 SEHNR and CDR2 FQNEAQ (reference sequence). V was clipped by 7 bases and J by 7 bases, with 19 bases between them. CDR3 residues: CASTQSPGTFGYTF. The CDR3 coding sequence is TGTGCCAGCACCCAGAGCCCCGGGACATTTGGCTACACCTTC.

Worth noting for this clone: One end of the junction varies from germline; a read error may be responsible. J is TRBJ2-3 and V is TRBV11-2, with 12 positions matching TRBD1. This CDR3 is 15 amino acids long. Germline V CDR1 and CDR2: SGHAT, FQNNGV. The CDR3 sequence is CASSVGTGGTDTQYF. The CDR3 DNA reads TGTGCCAGCAGCGTAGGGACAGGGGGCACGGATACGCAGTATTTT.